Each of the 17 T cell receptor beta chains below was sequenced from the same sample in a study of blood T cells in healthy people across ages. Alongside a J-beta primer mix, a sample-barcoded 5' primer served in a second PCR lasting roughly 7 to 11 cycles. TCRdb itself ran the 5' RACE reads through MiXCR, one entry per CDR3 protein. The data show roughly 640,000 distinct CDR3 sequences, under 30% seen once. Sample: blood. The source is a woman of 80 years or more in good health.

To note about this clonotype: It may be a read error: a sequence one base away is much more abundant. As DNA, the CDR3 is TGTGCCAGCAGCCAAGGGATACAGGGGGGGAATGAAAAACTGTTTTTT. Residues: CASSQGIQGGNEKLFF. This chain connects TRBV4-2 to TRBJ1-4; 8 bases are shared with TRBD1. Losses at the gene ends were 1 base for V and 5 bases for J; bases not matched to a gene: 6. Germline lookup yields CDR1 LGHNA and CDR2 YNFKEQ. This CDR3 spans 16 amino acids.

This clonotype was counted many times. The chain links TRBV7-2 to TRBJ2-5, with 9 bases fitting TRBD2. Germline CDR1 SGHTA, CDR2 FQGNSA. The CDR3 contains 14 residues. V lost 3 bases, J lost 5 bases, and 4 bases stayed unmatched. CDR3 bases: TGTGCCAGCAGCTTTAGCGGGGGATCGGAGACCCAGTACTTC. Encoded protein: CASSFSGGSETQYF.

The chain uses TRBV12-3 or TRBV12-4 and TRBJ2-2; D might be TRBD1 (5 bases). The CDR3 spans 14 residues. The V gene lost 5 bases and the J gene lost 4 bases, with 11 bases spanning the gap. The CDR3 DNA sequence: TGTGCCAGCAGTCCTCAGGGTTCCACCGGGGAGCTGTTTTTT. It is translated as CASSPQGSTGELFF.

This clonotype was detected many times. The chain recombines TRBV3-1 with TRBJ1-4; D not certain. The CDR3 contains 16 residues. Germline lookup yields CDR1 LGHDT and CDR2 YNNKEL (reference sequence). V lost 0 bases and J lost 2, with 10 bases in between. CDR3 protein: CASSQDTGRTNEKLFF. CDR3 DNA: TGTGCCAGCAGCCAAGATACCGGACGGACTAATGAAAAACTGTTTTTT.

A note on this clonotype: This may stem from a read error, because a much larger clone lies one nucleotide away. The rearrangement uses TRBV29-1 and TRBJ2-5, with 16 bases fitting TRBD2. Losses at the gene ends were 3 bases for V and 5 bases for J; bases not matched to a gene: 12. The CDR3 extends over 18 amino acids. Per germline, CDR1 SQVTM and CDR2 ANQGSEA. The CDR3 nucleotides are TGCAGCGTTGATTTTGGGGGACTAGCGGGGGGGGCCGTGGAGACCCAGTACTTC. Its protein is CSVDFGGLAGGAVETQYF.

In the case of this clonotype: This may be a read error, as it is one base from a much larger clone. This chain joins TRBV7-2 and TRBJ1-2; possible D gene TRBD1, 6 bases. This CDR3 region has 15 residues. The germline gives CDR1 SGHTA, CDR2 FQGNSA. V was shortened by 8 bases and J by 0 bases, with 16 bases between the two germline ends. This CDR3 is CASCVKTGTNYGYTF. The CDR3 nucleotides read TGTGCCAGCTGCGTTAAAACAGGGACTAACTATGGCTACACCTTC. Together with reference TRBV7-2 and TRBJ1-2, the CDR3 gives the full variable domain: GAGVSQSPSNKVTEKGKDVELRCDPISGHTALYWYRQSLGQGLEFLIYFQGNSAPDKSGLPSDRFSAERTGGSVSTLTIQRTQQEDSAVYLCASCVKTGTNYGYTFGSGTRLTVV.

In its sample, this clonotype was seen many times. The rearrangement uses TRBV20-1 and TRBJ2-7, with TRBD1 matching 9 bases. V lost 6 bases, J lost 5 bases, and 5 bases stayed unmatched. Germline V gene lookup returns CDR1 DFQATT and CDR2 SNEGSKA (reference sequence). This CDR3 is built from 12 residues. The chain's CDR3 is CSAARTGDEQYF. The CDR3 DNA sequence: TGCAGTGCCGCCCGGACAGGGGACGAGCAGTACTTC.

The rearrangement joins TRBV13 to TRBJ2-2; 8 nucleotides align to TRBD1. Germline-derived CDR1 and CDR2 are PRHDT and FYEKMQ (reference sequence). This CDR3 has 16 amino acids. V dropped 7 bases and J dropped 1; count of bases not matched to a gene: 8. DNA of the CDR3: TGTGCCAGCATCACGTCCGGACAGGGGAACACCGGGGAGCTGTTTTTT. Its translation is CASITSGQGNTGELFF.

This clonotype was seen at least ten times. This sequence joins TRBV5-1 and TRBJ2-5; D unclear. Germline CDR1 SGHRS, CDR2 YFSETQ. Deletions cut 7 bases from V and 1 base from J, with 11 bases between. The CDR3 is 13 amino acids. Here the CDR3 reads CASGPGIQETQYF. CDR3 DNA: TGCGCCAGCGGCCCCGGCATCCAAGAGACCCAGTACTTC.

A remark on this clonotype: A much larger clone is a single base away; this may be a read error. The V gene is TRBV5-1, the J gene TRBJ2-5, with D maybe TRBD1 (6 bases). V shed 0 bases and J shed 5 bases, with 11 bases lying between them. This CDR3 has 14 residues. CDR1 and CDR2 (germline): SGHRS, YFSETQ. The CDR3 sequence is CASSLEWQGETQYF. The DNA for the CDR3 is TGCGCCAGCAGCTTGGAGTGGCAGGGGGAGACCCAGTACTTC.

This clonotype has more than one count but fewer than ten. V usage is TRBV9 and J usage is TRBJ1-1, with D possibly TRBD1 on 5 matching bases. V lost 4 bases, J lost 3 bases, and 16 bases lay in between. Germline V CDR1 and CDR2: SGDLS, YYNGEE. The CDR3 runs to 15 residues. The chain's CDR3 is CASSPTWGVDTEAFF. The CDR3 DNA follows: TGTGCCAGCAGCCCCACCTGGGGGGTCGACACTGAAGCTTTCTTT. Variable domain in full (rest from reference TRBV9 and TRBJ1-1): DSGVTQTPKHLITATGQRVTLRCSPRSGDLSVYWYQQSLDQGLQFLIQYYNGEERAKGNILERFSAQQFPDLHSELNLSSLELGDSALYFCASSPTWGVDTEAFFGQGTRLTVV.

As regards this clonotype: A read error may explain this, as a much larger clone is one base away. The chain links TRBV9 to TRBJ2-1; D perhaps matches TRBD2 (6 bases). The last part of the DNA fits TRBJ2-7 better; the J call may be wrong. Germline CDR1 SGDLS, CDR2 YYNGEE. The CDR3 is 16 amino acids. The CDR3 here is CASSTLHGGNSNEQYF. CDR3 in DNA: TGTGCCAGCAGCACGCTCCACGGGGGAAATTCCAATGAGCAGTACTTC.

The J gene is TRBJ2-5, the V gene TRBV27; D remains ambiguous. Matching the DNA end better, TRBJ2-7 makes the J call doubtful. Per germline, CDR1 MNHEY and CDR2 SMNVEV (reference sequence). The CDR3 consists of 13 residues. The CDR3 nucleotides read TGTGCCAGCAGTTTCAGGAATTCCTACGAGCAGTACTTC. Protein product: CASSFRNSYEQYF.

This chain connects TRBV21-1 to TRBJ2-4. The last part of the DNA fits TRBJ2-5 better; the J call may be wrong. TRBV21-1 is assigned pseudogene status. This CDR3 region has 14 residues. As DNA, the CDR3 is TGTGCCAGCAGCAACGGGGTCATACAAGAGACCCAGTACTTC. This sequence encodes CASSNGVIQETQYF.

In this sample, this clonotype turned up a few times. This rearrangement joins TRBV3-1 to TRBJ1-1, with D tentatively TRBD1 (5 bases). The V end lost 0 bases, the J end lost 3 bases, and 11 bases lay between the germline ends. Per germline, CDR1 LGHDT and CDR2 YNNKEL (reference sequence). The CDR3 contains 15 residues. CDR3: CASSQDPQGDTEAFF. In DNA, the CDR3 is TGTGCCAGCAGCCAAGATCCCCAGGGTGACACTGAAGCTTTCTTT.

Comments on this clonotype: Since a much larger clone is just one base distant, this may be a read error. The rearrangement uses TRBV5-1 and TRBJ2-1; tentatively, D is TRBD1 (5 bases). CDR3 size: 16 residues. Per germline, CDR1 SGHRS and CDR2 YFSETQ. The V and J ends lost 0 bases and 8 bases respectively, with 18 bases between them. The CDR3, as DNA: TGCGCCAGCAGCTTGGCTGGCAGGGTAGTTAGTGATGAGCAGTTCTTC. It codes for CASSLAGRVVSDEQFF.

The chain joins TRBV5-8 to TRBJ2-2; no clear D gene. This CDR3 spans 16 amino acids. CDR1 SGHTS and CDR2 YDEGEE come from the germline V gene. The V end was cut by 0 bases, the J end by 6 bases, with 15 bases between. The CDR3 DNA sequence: TGTGCCAGCAGCTTGGGGACCATCCCTGGTGCCGGGGAGCTGTTTTTT. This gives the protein CASSLGTIPGAGELFF.